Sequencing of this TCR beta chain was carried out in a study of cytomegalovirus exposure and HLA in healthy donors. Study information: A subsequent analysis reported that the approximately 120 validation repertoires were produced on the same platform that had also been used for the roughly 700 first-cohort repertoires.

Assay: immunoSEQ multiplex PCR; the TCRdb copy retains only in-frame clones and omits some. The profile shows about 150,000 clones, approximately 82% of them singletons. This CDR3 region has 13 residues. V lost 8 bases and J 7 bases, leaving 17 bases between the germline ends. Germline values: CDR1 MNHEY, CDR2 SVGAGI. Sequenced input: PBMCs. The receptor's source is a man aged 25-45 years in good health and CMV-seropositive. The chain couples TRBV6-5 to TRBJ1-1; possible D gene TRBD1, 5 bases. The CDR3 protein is CASGGLHLVEAFF. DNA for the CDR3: TGTGCCAGCGGGGGACTTCATCTCGTTGAAGCTTTCTTT.